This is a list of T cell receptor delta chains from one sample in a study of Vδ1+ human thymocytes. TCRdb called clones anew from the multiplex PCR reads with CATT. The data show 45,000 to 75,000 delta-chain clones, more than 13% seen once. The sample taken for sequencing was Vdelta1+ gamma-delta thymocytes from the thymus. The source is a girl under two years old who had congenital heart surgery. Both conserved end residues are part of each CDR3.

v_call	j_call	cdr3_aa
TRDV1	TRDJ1	CALGEHSYGYTLNKLIF
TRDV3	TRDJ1	CASRAIQLLIF
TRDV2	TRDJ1	CACDILLGNTYTDKLIF
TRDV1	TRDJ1	CALGERASLVLGDTYTDKLIF
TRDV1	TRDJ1	CALGERTYVLLGDMSPTDKLIF
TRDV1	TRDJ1	CALGPLGYWGIDTKLIF
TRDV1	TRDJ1	CALGEPRLGVVLYTDKLIF
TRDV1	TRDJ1	CALGEYRVLRDEYTDKLIF
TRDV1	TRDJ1	CALGELYLRPGDCTDKLIF
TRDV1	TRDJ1	CALGERTSPTGGSGSQLIF
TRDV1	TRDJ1	CALGALLVGDTYTDKLIF
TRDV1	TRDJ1	CALGELFAFHPLYTDKLIF
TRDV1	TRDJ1	CALGEVPYPFLTGGYDKLIF
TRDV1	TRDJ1	CALGDPLSLSVGDSLSGSPYTDKLIF
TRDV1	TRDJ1	CALGGQNLPTRGTGGPVTDKLIF
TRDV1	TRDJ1	CALGDTFLDDKLIF
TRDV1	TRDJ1	CALGEKASGDRRYTDKLIF
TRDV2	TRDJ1	CACDLSWGIRGRYAGAWWDTDKLIF
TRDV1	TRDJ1	CALGEPLPTPTGDTQYTDKLIF
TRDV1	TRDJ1	CALGEPVGWDAGPILGDTRRGGGTDKLIF
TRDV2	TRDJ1	CACDTEVSGEVTYTDKLIF
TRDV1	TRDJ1	CALGAFLHPLGSKLIF